This T cell receptor beta chain was identified in a study of blood T cell repertoires in COVID-19 (dated by TCRdb to the early 2020s). In terms of the full investigation: The collaborator samples originated in the United States, Italy and Spain and spanned the acute and convalescent phases of COVID-19. The prospective study material was composed of cDNA or gDNA derived from T cells, B-cell-depleted T cells, or PBMCs. Where available, HLA class I and class II types were obtained from metadata supplied by the sample provider rather than from assay-based typing. The samples were drawn from two sources: the first 160 participants of the ongoing ImmuneRACE study, and 950 to 1,500 subjects contributed by 6 global collaborators. The repertoires were released in a freely available public database meant as a resource for research on the immune response to SARS-CoV-2. Deeply sampled blood TCRbeta repertoires from subjects exposed to, actively infected with, or recovered from COVID-19 were included in the dataset. Nearly every sample came with metadata listing a de-identified subject ID, COVID-19 status, age in years and sex. Here is what the overall study found, with its caveats: The amount of clinical and demographic metadata varied by source and participant and was provided uncurated.

Ends trimmed: V by 2 bases, J by 0 bases; bases unmatched to a gene: 15. The CDR3 measures 20 amino acids from cysteine to phenylalanine. The entry retains the CDR3 DNA only, 60 bases that are in frame from base 1. The germline V gene provides CDR1 MGHRA and CDR2 YSYEKL. Enrolling through a virtual design, the prospective study's participants ranged in age from roughly 18 to 95 years and lived across roughly 23 United States geographic areas. Cohort assignment in the prospective study relied on participant-reported clinical history from a screening survey and a study questionnaire. ImmuneRACE Cohort 3 recovered participants were defined by two consecutive negative NP/OP PCR tests, healthcare professional clearance, or symptom resolution. In the prospective study, mobile phlebotomists collected whole blood, serum and a nasopharyngeal or oropharyngeal swab from each participant. Over a roughly two-month period, participants in the prospective study had the option of providing additional blood draws and questionnaires. Before DNA extraction, blood samples from the prospective study were shipped at room temperature or frozen.

The immunoSEQ Assay, a bias-controlled multiplex PCR, was used to amplify TCRbeta CDR3 regions from genomic DNA. Turning to the authors' computational methods: Nucleated cell counts per sample were estimated from amplification of reference gene primers within the assay. To quantify the absolute abundance of each unique TCRbeta CDR3 rearrangement, sequence reads were collapsed and filtered. Productive Simpson clonality was computed per sample as the square root of Simpson's diversity index over productive rearrangements. This immuneACCESS table, as held by TCRdb, lists in-frame sequences with V and J called but not all clones. Of the missing ones, under half trace to an unresolved V gene in checked studies; the others have no known cause. D and trimming come from the DNA, and the V and J calls and clone size come from that table. This sample gives more than 400,000 clones in total; roughly 91% of them show up just once. In total, the top ten clones hold about 0.6% of the sample.

This clone was seen a few times. Which antigen it targets is not known. No base quality information exists; no much larger clone differs at one position. This clonotype was obtained from a man in his late teens or twenties who had recovered from COVID-19. The V and J genes are TRBV4-1 and TRBJ1-3; 8 middle bases align to TRBD1. What was sequenced was PBMCs or T cells enriched from blood (not recorded which). The DNA reads TGCGCCAGCAGCCAAAAAAGATTATGGGACAGGCCGAACTCTGGAAACACCATATATTTT. It encodes CASSQKRLWDRPNSGNTIYF.